The 8 T cell receptor beta chains below all came from one sample that was sequenced in a study of low-dose radiotherapy and immunotherapy resistance in tumors. With TRAV- and TRBV-specific primers, first-strand cDNA was made, covering the alpha and beta chains. Amplification, which lasted about 20 PCR cycles, used a constant-region primer and V-primer adapter to amplify TCRs. MiXCR, run by TCRdb on the reads, gives a single entry per CDR3 protein. This sample yields tens of thousands of distinct CDR3 sequences, of which approximately 17% are seen a single time; about 5.9% belongs to the top ten. As for time point: before trial treatment. The starting material was PBMCs, obtained before treatment. These receptors were collected from a male donor with prostate cancer.

Concerning this clonotype: A much larger clone differs from this one at a single base, so this may be a read error. This chain links TRBV20-1 with TRBJ2-7; weak D call: TRBD1 (6 bases). The CDR3 totals 13 residues. CDR1 is DFQATT and CDR2 is SNEGSKA in the germline V gene (reference sequence). V was trimmed by 4 bases and J by 3 bases, leaving 13 bases between them. CDR3 in DNA: TGCAGTGCTAACGAGGGACAAGTCTACGAGCAGTACTTC. It yields the protein CSANEGQVYEQYF.

This clonotype was counted once. This likely came from a read error, as a far larger clone is one base away. The V and J genes are TRBV3-1 and TRBJ1-5; 12 bases align to TRBD1. The CDR3 is made up of 18 amino acids. The germline CDR1 and CDR2 sequences are LGHDT and YNNKEL (reference sequence). The CDR3 DNA is TGTGCCAGCAGTCCCCGGGACAGGGGGCACCGTCGCAATGAGCCCCAGCATTTT. This codes for CASSPRDRGHRRNEPQHF.

This clonotype was detected ten times or more. This chain links TRBV3-1 with TRBJ1-5; D gene uncertain. Trimming left V 1 base short and J 2 bases short, with 3 bases between. The CDR3 covers 13 residues. Germline V gives CDR1 LGHDT, CDR2 YNNKEL (reference sequence). CDR3 in DNA: TGTGCCAGCAGCCAAGTTCGCAATCAGCCCCAGCATTTT. Translated: CASSQVRNQPQHF.

The table lists this clonotype with a few counts. The V gene is TRBV4-1, the J gene TRBJ2-7; D may correspond to TRBD1 or TRBD2 (5 bases each). V dropped 6 bases and J dropped 5 bases, with 14 bases sitting between them. CDR3 length: 13 amino acids. Per the germline V gene, CDR1 is MGHRA and CDR2 is YSYEKL. In DNA, the CDR3 is TGCGCCAGCAGTCGCCCAGGGAGTGACGAGCAGTACTTC. This gives the protein CASSRPGSDEQYF.

Remarks on this clonotype: A much larger clonotype is one base distant, so this may be a read error. This chain links TRBV20-1 with TRBJ2-7; no firm D call. This CDR3 has 14 residues. V dropped 3 bases and J dropped 7 bases, with 19 bases sitting between them. Germline V CDR1 and CDR2: DFQATT, SNEGSKA (reference sequence). The CDR3: CSAREHIATNEQYF. In nucleotides, the CDR3 is TGCAGTGCTAGGGAGCACATAGCCACCAATGAGCAGTACTTC.

This clonotype was counted many times. J is TRBJ2-5 and V is TRBV20-1; TRBD2 agrees at 11 bases. There are 15 residues in the CDR3. V lost 6 bases, J lost 5 bases, and 11 bases stayed unmatched. Germline V gene sequence: CDR1 DFQATT, CDR2 SNEGSKA (reference sequence). CDR3 DNA: TGCAGTGCCCGGCCCCGGACTAGCGGGTCTGAGACCCAGTACTTC. This sequence encodes CSARPRTSGSETQYF.

This chain connects TRBV18 to TRBJ1-1; perhaps TRBD1 as D (6 bases). With 6 bases removed from V and 4 bases from J, the gap between germline ends came to 21 bases. The CDR3 extends over 16 amino acids. Germline-derived CDR1 and CDR2 are KGHSH and LQKENI. CDR3 coding DNA: TGTGCCAGCTCCCTGGACAGCCGGCGAAGGTCCACTGAAGCTTTCTTT. It translates to CASSLDSRRRSTEAFF.

At least ten counts were recorded for this clonotype. V usage is TRBV7-2 and J usage is TRBJ2-5; tentative D call: TRBD2 (7 bases). Trimming removed 5 bases at V and 5 bases at J, with 18 bases between. This CDR3 spans 15 amino acids. CDR1 and CDR2 from the germline V gene are SGHTA and FQGNSA. For the CDR3, the DNA is TGTGCCAGCAGCCCGAGGGGGGGGCCGGGGGAGACCCAGTACTTC. It encodes CASSPRGGPGETQYF.